One T cell receptor beta chain is described in this entry. V was pared by 5 bases and J by 2 bases, with 4 bases of the junction left unmatched. Germline V gene sequence: CDR1 MDHEN, CDR2 SYDVKM. The CDR3 covers 16 residues. The data originate from a study of T cell changes during pregnancy in multiple sclerosis. Produced via immunoSEQ multiplex PCR; TCRdb's table is partial and in-frame only. This table has some 80,000 clones, approximately 89% appearing once. The sequence derives from a female donor with multiple sclerosis, enrolled in a pregnancy study. This chain joins TRBV28 and TRBJ2-3; TRBD2 matches at 13 bases. This material consisted of peripheral blood, taken in the first trimester of pregnancy. The CDR3 spells CASSPGTSGATDTQYF. The CDR3, as DNA: TGTGCCAGCAGTCCTGGGACTAGCGGGGCCACAGATACGCAGTATTTT.